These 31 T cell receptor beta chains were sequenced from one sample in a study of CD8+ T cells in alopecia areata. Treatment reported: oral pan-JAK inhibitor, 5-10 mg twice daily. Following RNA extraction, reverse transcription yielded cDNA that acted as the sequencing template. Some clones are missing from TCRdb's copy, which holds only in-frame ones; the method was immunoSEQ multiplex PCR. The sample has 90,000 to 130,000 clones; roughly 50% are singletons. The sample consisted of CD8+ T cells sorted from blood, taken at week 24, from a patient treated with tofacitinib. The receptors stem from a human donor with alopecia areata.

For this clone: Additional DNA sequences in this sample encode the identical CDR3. CDR3 sequence reads: CAWSVGTENTEAFF. Here the CDR3 DNA reads TGTGCCTGGAGTGTAGGGACAGAGAACACTGAAGCTTTCTTT. The chain is built from TRBV30 and TRBJ1-1, with TRBD1 identical over 7 bases. V trimming: 0 bases; J trimming: 1 base; junction bases outside the gene matches: 2. The CDR3 sequence is 14 residues long. Germline CDR1 reads GTSNPN; CDR2 reads SVGIG (reference sequence).

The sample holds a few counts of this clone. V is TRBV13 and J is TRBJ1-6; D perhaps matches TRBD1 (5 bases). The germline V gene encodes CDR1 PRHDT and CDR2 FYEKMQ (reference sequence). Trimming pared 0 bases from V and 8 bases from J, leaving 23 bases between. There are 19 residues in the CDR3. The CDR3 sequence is CASSLGLEPLGPDDSPLHF. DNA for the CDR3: TGTGCCAGCAGCTTAGGCCTGGAGCCGTTGGGGCCGGACGATTCACCCCTCCACTTT.

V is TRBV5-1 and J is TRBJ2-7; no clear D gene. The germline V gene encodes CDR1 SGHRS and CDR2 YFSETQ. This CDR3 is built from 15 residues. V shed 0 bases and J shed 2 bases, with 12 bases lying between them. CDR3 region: CASSLGSSNAYEQYF. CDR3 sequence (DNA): TGCGCCAGCAGCTTGGGTTCGTCTAATGCCTACGAGCAGTACTTC.

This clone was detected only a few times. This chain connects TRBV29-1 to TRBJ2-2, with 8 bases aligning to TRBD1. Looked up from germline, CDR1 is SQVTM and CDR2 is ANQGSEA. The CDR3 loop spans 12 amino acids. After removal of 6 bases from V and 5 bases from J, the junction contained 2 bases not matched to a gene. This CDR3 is CSVTGVTGELFF. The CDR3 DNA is TGCAGCGTGACAGGGGTTACCGGGGAGCTGTTTTTT.

CDR3 bases: TGTGCCAGCAGTGACGAGTGGACAGGGGGTAATCAGCCCCAGCATTTT. It translates to CASSDEWTGGNQPQHF. The chain recombines TRBV2 with TRBJ1-5; TRBD1 aligns across 10 bases. The V and J ends lost 3 bases and 4 bases, in that order; junction bases with no gene match: 6. The length of the CDR3 is 16 residues. Per germline, CDR1 SNHLY and CDR2 FYNNEI.

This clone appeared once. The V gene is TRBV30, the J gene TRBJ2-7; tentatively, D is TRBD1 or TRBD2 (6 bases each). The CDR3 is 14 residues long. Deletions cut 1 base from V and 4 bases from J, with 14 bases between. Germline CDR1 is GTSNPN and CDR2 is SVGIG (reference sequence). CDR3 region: CAWSAPGAGYEQYF. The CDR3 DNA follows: TGTGCCTGGAGTGCCCCGGGGGCGGGATACGAGCAGTACTTC.

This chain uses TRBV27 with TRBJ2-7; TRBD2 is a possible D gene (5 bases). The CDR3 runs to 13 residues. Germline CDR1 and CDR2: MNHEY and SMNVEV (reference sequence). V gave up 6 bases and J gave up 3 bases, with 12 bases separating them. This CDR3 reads CASSHGGGYEQYF. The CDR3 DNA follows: TGTGCCAGCAGCCACGGAGGTGGCTACGAGCAGTACTTC.

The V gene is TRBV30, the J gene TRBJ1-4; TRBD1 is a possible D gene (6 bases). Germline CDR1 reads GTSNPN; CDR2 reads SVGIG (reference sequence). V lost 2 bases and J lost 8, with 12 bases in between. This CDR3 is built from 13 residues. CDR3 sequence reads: CAWSWGQTEKLFF. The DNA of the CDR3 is TGTGCCTGGAGTTGGGGACAAACAGAAAAACTGTTTTTT.

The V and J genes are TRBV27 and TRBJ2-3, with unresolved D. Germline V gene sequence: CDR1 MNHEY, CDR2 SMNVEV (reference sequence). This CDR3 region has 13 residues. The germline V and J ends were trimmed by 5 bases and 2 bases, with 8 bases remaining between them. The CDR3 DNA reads TGTGCCAGCAGTCCGCCTAACACAGATACGCAGTATTTT. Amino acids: CASSPPNTDTQYF.

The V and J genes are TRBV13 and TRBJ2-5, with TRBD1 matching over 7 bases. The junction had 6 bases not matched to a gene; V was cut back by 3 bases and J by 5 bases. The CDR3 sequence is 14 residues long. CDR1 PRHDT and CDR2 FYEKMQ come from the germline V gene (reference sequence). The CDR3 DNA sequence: TGTGCCAGCAGCTTGAGACAGGGCCCGGAGACCCAGTACTTC. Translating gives CASSLRQGPETQYF.

The CDR3 loop is CASSLGLRGFNEQFF. In DNA form, the CDR3 reads TGTGCCAGCAGCTTGGGGTTGCGGGGATTCAATGAGCAGTTCTTC. The rearrangement joins TRBV5-6 to TRBJ2-1; a weak D match, TRBD2 (6 bases). The CDR3 sequence is 15 residues long. Germline values: CDR1 SGHDT, CDR2 YYEEEE. V was cut by 0 bases and J by 6 bases, with 13 bases left in between.

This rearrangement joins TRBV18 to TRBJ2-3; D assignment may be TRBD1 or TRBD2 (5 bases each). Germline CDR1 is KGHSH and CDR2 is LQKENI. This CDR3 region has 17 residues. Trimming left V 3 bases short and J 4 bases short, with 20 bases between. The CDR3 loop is CASSPVRGALNSDTQYF. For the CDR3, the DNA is TGTGCCAGCTCACCCGTTAGAGGGGCCCTGAACTCAGATACGCAGTATTTT. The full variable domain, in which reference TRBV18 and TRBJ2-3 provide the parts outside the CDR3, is NAGVMQNPRHLVRRRGQEARLRCSPMKGHSHVYWYRQLPEEGLKFMVYLQKENIIDESGMPKERFSAEFPKEGPSILRIQQVVRGDSAAYFCASSPVRGALNSDTQYFGPGTRLTVL.

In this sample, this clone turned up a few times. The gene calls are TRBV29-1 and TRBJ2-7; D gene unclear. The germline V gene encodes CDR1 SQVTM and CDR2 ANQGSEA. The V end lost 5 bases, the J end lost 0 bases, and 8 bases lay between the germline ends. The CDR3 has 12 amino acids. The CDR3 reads CSVFGSSYEQYF. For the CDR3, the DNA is TGCAGCGTTTTCGGTAGCTCCTACGAGCAGTACTTC.

CDR3 coding DNA: TGTGCCAGCAGCCAGGGACAGAACTATGGCTACACCTTC. Translating it yields CASSQGQNYGYTF. The chain couples TRBV6-5 to TRBJ1-2; TRBD1 aligns across 7 bases. Unmatched junction bases numbered 3, after V lost 6 bases and J lost 2 bases. Per the germline V gene, CDR1 is MNHEY and CDR2 is SVGAGI. The CDR3 totals 13 residues.

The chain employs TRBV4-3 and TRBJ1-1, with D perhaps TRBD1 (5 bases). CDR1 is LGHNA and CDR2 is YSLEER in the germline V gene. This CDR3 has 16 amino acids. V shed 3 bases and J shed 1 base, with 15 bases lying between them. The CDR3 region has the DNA TGCGCCAGCAGCCAGGTATTCGACAGACCGAACACTGAAGCTTTCTTT. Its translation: CASSQVFDRPNTEAFF.

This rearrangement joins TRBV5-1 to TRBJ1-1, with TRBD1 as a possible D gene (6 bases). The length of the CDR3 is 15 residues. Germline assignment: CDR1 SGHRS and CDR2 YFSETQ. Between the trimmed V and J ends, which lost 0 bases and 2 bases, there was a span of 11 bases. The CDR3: CASSLAQGTNTEAFF. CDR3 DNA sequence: TGCGCCAGCAGCTTGGCGCAGGGGACTAACACTGAAGCTTTCTTT.

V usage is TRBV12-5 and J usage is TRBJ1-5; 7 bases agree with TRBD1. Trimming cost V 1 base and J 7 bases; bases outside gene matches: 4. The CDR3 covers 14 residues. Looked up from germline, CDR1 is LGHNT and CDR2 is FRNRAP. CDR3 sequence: CASGLDRGRQPQHF. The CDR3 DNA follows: TGTGCTAGTGGTTTGGACAGGGGCAGGCAGCCCCAGCATTTT.

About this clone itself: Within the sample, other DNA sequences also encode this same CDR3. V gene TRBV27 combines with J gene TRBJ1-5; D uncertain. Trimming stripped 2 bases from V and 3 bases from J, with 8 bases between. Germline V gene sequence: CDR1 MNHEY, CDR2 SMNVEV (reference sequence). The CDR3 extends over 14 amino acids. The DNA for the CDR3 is TGTGCCAGCAGTTTAGGCGCAGACAATCAGCCCCAGCATTTT. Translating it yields CASSLGADNQPQHF.

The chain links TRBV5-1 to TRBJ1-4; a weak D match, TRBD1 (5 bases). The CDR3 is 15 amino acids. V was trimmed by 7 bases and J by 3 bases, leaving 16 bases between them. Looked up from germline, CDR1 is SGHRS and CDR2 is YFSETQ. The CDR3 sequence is CASRRGRASNEKLFF. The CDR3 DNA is TGCGCCAGCCGCCGGGGGAGGGCCTCTAATGAAAAACTGTTTTTT.

The CDR3 region has the DNA TGTGCCAGCAGTCTTGGTCTATATGGCTACACCTTC. Encoded protein: CASSLGLYGYTF. The chain couples TRBV2 to TRBJ1-2; D is unclear. This CDR3 has 12 amino acids. Germline loops: CDR1 SNHLY, CDR2 FYNNEI. Trimming pared 5 bases from V and 5 bases from J, leaving 9 bases between.

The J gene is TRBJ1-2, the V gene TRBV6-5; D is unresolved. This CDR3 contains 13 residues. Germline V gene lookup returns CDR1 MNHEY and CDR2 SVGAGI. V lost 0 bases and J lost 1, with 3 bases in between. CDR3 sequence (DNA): TGTGCCAGCAGTTACTCAGGTAACTATGGCTACACCTTC. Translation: CASSYSGNYGYTF.

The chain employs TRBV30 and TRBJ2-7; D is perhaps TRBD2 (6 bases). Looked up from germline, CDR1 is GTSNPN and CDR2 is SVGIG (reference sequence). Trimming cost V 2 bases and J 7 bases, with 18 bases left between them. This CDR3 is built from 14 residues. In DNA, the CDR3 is TGTGCCTGGAGTACCCCGGGAGATACAGGAGAGCAGTACTTC. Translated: CAWSTPGDTGEQYF. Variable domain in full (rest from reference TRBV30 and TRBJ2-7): SQTIHQWPATLVQPVGSPLSLECTVEGTSNPNLYWYRQAAGRGLQLLFYSVGIGQISSEVPQNLSASRPQDRQFILSSKKLLLSDSGFYLCAWSTPGDTGEQYFGPGTRLTVT.

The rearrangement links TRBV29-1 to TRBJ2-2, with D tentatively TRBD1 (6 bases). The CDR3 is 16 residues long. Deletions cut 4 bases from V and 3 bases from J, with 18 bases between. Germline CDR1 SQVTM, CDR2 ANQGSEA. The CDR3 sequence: CSVAGTTSGDTGELFF. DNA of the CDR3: TGCAGCGTTGCCGGGACAACCTCTGGGGACACCGGGGAGCTGTTTTTT.

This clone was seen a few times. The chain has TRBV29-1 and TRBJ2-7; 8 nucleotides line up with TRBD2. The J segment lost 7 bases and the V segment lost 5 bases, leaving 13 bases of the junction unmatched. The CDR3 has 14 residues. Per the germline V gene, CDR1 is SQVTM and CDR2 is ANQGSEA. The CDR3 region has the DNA TGCAGCGTTCCTACGGGCGGGGGGCCTGAGGAGCAGTACTTC. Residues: CSVPTGGGPEEQYF.

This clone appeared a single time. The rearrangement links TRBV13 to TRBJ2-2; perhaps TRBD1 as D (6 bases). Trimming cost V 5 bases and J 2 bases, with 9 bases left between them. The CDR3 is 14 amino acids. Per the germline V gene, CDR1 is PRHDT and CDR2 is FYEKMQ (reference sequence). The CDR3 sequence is CASSPDRNTGELFF. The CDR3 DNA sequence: TGTGCCAGCAGCCCGGACAGAAACACCGGGGAGCTGTTTTTT.

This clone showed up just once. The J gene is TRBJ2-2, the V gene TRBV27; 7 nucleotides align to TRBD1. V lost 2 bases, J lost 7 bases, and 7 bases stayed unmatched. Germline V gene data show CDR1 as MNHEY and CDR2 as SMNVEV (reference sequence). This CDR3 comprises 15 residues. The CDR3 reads CASSLQTGPHGELFF. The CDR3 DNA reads TGTGCCAGCAGTTTACAGACAGGGCCCCACGGGGAGCTGTTTTTT.

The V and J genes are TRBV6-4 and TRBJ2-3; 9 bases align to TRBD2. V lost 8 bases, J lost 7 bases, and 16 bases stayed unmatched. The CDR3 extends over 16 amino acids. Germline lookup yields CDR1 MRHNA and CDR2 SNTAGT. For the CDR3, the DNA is TGTGCCAGCGGACCTTCTAGCGGGGTAGTGCTAAATACGCAGTATTTT. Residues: CASGPSSGVVLNTQYF.

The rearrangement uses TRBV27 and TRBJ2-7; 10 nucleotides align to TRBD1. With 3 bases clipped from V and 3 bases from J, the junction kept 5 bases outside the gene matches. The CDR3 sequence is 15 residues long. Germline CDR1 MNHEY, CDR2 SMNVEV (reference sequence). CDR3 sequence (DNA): TGTGCCAGCAGTTTCGGGGACAGGGGTCACTACGAGCAGTACTTC. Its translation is CASSFGDRGHYEQYF.

This CDR3 reads CASSYDSRGYEQFF. In nucleotides, the CDR3 is TGCGCCAGCAGCTATGACAGCCGAGGGTATGAGCAGTTCTTC. The rearrangement joins TRBV5-1 to TRBJ2-1; the D call may be TRBD1 or TRBD2 (5 bases each). In germline, CDR1 is SGHRS, CDR2 YFSETQ. The CDR3 has 14 residues. Trimming pared 3 bases from V and 8 bases from J, leaving 15 bases between.

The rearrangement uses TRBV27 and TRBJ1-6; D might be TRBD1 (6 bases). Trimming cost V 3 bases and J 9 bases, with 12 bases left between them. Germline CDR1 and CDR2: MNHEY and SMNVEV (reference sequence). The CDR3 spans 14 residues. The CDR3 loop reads CASSFTGLGSPLHF. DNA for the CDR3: TGTGCCAGCAGTTTCACAGGGTTGGGTTCACCCCTCCACTTT.

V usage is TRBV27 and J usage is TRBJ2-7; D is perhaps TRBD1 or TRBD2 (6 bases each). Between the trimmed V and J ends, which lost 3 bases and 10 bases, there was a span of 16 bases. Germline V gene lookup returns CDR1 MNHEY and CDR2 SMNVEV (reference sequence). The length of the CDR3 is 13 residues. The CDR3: CASSFYRDSEQYF. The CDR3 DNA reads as TGTGCCAGCAGTTTTTACAGGGACTCGGAACAGTACTTC.